These 19 T cell receptor beta chains were sequenced from one sample in a study of blood T cell repertoires in COVID-19. The method was immunoSEQ multiplex PCR; TCRdb's version includes in-frame clones alone and lacks a portion of them. The table shows roughly 250,000 clones, with just under 90% occurring only once. The sequencing sample was made of peripheral blood. The receptors stem from a woman in her forties with acute or convalescent COVID-19.

J is TRBJ1-2 and V is TRBV7-9, with 8 bases identical to TRBD1. The V and J ends lost 5 bases and 4 bases, in that order; junction bases with no gene match: 12. Germline CDR1 reads SEHNR; CDR2 reads FQNEAQ (reference sequence). The CDR3 totals 16 residues. CDR3 nucleotides: TGTGCCAGCAGCCCTCCCGGGACAGGTATAATCTATGGCTACACCTTC. Residues: CASSPPGTGIIYGYTF.

Only one count was recorded for this clone. The chain uses TRBV2 and TRBJ1-4; D perhaps matches TRBD1 (5 bases). The V and J ends lost 3 bases and 4 bases respectively, with 12 bases between them. Per germline, CDR1 SNHLY and CDR2 FYNNEI. The CDR3 loop spans 15 amino acids. The CDR3 DNA reads TGTGCCAGCAGTGAGGGACTGATGATTAATGAAAAACTGTTTTTT. Translation gives CASSEGLMINEKLFF.

This clone was detected only a few times. This chain connects TRBV18 to TRBJ2-1, with unresolved D. Looked up from germline, CDR1 is KGHSH and CDR2 is LQKENI. V lost 3 bases and J 2 bases, leaving 14 bases between the germline ends. CDR3 length: 16 residues. In DNA form, the CDR3 reads TGTGCCAGCTCACCGAAAATCGGCGGCACCTACAATGAGCAGTTCTTC. Its translation is CASSPKIGGTYNEQFF.

This chain joins TRBV5-6 and TRBJ2-7, with TRBD1 matching over 8 bases. Germline V CDR1 and CDR2: SGHDT, YYEEEE. The CDR3 is 12 residues long. CDR3 nucleotide sequence: TGTGCCAGCACCTTGACAGGGGCCGAGCAGTACGTC. It codes for CASTLTGAEQYV.

The CDR3 DNA is TGTGCCAGTAGTGTTCGGGACAGGGGATACAATGAGCAGTTCTTC. It codes for CASSVRDRGYNEQFF. The V gene is TRBV19, the J gene TRBJ2-1; 10 nucleotides line up with TRBD1. The germline V gene encodes CDR1 LNHDA and CDR2 SQIVND (reference sequence). After removal of 5 bases from V and 4 bases from J, the junction contained 5 bases not matched to a gene. CDR3 size: 15 residues. Supplemented by reference TRBV19 and TRBJ2-1, the full variable domain reads DGGITQSPKYLFRKEGQNVTLSCEQNLNHDAMYWYRQDPGQGLRLIYYSQIVNDFQKGDIAEGYSVSREKKESFPLTVTSAQKNPTAFYLCASSVRDRGYNEQFFGPGTRLTVL.

This clone was recorded a few times. The chain joins TRBV27 to TRBJ2-7; D ambiguous. The CDR3 spans 14 residues. CDR1 is MNHEY, CDR2 SMNVEV, per germline (reference sequence). The V end was cut by 2 bases, the J end by 5 bases, with 13 bases between. The CDR3 sequence is CASSLRDCPHEQYV. Written as DNA, the CDR3 is TGTGCCAGCAGTTTACGCGACTGTCCCCACGAGCAGTACGTC.

The chain couples TRBV19 to TRBJ1-6; D ambiguous. V was trimmed by 6 bases and J by 7 bases, leaving 7 bases between them. Germline V gene sequence: CDR1 LNHDA, CDR2 SQIVND (reference sequence). This CDR3 is built from 12 residues. This CDR3 is CASRILNSPLHF. In DNA, the CDR3 is TGTGCCAGTAGAATCTTAAATTCACCCCTCCACTTT.

The chain employs TRBV27 and TRBJ2-7; 7 nucleotides align to TRBD1. After removal of 5 bases from V and 4 bases from J, the junction contained 8 bases not matched to a gene. Germline V gene lookup returns CDR1 MNHEY and CDR2 SMNVEV (reference sequence). CDR3 length: 14 amino acids. The CDR3 reads CASSPGTDRYEQYV. The CDR3 bases are TGTGCCAGCAGTCCCGGGACAGATAGATACGAGCAGTACGTC.

This chain joins TRBV19 and TRBJ2-5; 12 bases line up with TRBD2. Trimming took 0 bases from V and 3 from J; bases not matched to a gene: 2. CDR3 length equals 16 residues. Germline CDR1 LNHDA, CDR2 SQIVND (reference sequence). CDR3 loop: CASSIDLAGGKETQYF. The DNA for the CDR3 is TGTGCCAGTAGTATAGATCTAGCGGGGGGGAAAGAGACCCAGTACTTC.

This chain uses TRBV9 with TRBJ2-5, with D maybe TRBD1 (6 bases). The V and J ends lost 2 bases and 3 bases respectively, with 14 bases between them. Looked up from germline, CDR1 is SGDLS and CDR2 is YYNGEE. The CDR3 sequence is 15 residues long. Here the CDR3 DNA reads TGTGCCAGCAGCGTTTCCGGGACATTGGAAGAGACCCAGTACTTC. It translates to CASSVSGTLEETQYF.

The V gene is TRBV18, the J gene TRBJ1-1, with a weak D call TRBD1 (6 bases). Trimming pared 6 bases from V and 0 bases from J, leaving 14 bases between. The CDR3 is 15 amino acids. Looked up from germline, CDR1 is KGHSH and CDR2 is LQKENI. In DNA form, the CDR3 reads TGTGCCAGCTCGTACAACAGGGCGTTGAACACTGAAGCTTTCTTT. Amino acids: CASSYNRALNTEAFF.

The genes are TRBV5-6 and TRBJ2-1, with D possibly TRBD1 on 6 matching bases. The ends were cut back, 0 bases at V and 2 bases at J, with 6 bases in the middle. Germline V gene lookup returns CDR1 SGHDT and CDR2 YYEEEE. This CDR3 has 14 amino acids. The CDR3 protein is CASSLGQAYNEQFF. CDR3 nucleotide sequence: TGTGCCAGCAGCTTGGGACAGGCCTACAATGAGCAGTTCTTC.

There are many counts of this clone. This chain links TRBV9 with TRBJ2-3; D is undetermined. Trimming cost V 3 bases and J 0 bases, with 8 bases left between them. Germline values: CDR1 SGDLS, CDR2 YYNGEE. CDR3 length equals 14 residues. The CDR3 DNA reads as TGTGCCAGCAGCGCTTACTCCAGCACAGATACGCAGTATTTT. Encoded protein: CASSAYSSTDTQYF.

The V and J genes are TRBV28 and TRBJ2-7; tentatively, D is TRBD2 (6 bases). The V end was cut by 7 bases, the J end by 2 bases, with 12 bases between. The CDR3 covers 13 residues. In germline, CDR1 is MDHEN, CDR2 SYDVKM. The CDR3 sequence is CASMDRGTYEQYV. The CDR3 DNA follows: TGTGCCAGCATGGACCGGGGGACCTACGAGCAGTACGTC.

The CDR3 bases are TGCGCCAGCAGCTTGAGCTCAGGGCAAGAGACCCAGTACTTC. Encoded protein: CASSLSSGQETQYF. The chain carries TRBV5-1 and TRBJ2-5; possible D gene TRBD1, 5 bases. Germline V CDR1 and CDR2: SGHRS, YFSETQ. The CDR3 length is 14 residues. Trimming cost V 1 base and J 2 bases, with 9 bases left between them.

The rearrangement links TRBV18 to TRBJ1-1; a weak D match, TRBD1 (6 bases). Per the germline V gene, CDR1 is KGHSH and CDR2 is LQKENI. The CDR3 is 14 residues long. V was trimmed by 3 bases and J by 6 bases, leaving 14 bases between them. The CDR3 region has the DNA TGTGCCAGCTCACCCCTCACAGGGTTGGCTGAAGCTTTCTTT. Amino acid sequence: CASSPLTGLAEAFF.

The V call is TRBV2, the J call TRBJ1-2; 7 nucleotides align to TRBD1. V shed 10 bases, J shed 3 bases, and the junction held 8 bases outside the gene matches. Germline lookup yields CDR1 SNHLY and CDR2 FYNNEI. The CDR3 is 13 residues long. In DNA, the CDR3 is TGTGCCAACGACAGGGATCAGGACTATGGCTACACCTTC. Its translation: CANDRDQDYGYTF.

This chain connects TRBV2 to TRBJ1-2; TRBD1 agrees at 7 bases. Unmatched junction bases numbered 8, after V lost 8 bases and J lost 5 bases. The CDR3 spans 13 residues. Per germline, CDR1 SNHLY and CDR2 FYNNEI. CDR3 amino acids: CASPGTAEYGYTF. The CDR3 nucleotides read TGTGCCAGCCCAGGGACAGCTGAGTATGGCTACACCTTC.

This clone was found a few times. The rearrangement joins TRBV6-5 to TRBJ1-1; D gene uncertain. The germline CDR1 and CDR2 sequences are MNHEY and SVGAGI. The V and J ends lost 3 bases and 3 bases respectively, with 11 bases between them. The CDR3 is made up of 14 amino acids. CDR3 loop: CASSYQPRDTEAFF. The CDR3 coding sequence is TGTGCCAGCAGTTATCAACCGCGAGACACTGAAGCTTTCTTT.